A few counts support the clone carrying this TCR beta chain. The antigen is undetermined. This entry is derived from a study of breast tumors, draining lymph nodes, adjacent tissues. Study-level results: The data were judged consistent with most tumor T cells coming from lymph node and expanding in tumor. Tumor T cell lymph node origin was a supported hypothesis, not proven. Tumors had less TCR diversity than lymph nodes, more than nontumor tissue. Tumor and nontumor repertoires were significantly more similar in luminal-like than in basal-like breast cancer.

TCRdb re-called the multiplex PCR reads through MiXCR, storing one row per CDR3 protein. The sample records about 31,000 distinct CDR3 sequences, approximately 63% being singletons. This CDR3 is 14 amino acids long. Trimming took off 4 bases at V and 3 bases at J, with 14 bases between the two ends. Germline V gene data show CDR1 as SGDLS and CDR2 as YYNGEE. V gene TRBV9 combines with J gene TRBJ2-7, with a weak D call TRBD2 (6 bases). Sequenced input: breast tumor tissue. The clonotype originates from a female donor with breast cancer. Some clones in this sample may be carry-over from other donors' samples. This CDR3 is CASSSGDSGYEQYF. The CDR3, as DNA: TGTGCCAGCAGCTCGGGGGATAGCGGCTACGAGCAGTACTTC.